The rows below give T cell receptor beta chains drawn from one sample of a study of shared clonotypes between healthy human individuals. Clones were sequenced by immunoSEQ multiplex PCR, and TCRdb holds only the in-frame ones, with some missing. The sample includes about 2.3 million clones, around 90% of them seen just once. What was sequenced was naive CD4+ T cells from PBMCs. All receptors derive from a young man in good health. Some clones in this sample may be carry-over from other donors' samples. Both conserved end residues are part of each CDR3. D genes are given only for firm matches. Size tells how often a clone was seen (once, few, many) or the class of an expanded clone, and some rows leave it out.

abundance	v_gene	d_gene	j_gene	len	CDR3nt	CDR3aa
.	TRBV7-6	.	TRBJ2-7	13	TGTGCCAGCAGCTCAAGAGACGGCTACGAGCAGTACTTC	CASSSRDGYEQYF
.	TRBV9	.	TRBJ2-2	15	TGTGCCAGCAGCGTAGATTGGGTCTCCACCGGGGAGCTGTTTTTT	CASSVDWVSTGELFF
.	TRBV6-6	TRBD2	TRBJ2-2	16	TGTGCCAGCAGTTACGAGCTAGCGGAGGGCAGCGGGGAGCTGTTTTTT	CASSYELAEGSGELFF
.	TRBV7-6	TRBD1	TRBJ1-1	15	TGTGCCAGCAGCTTACGTCAGGGGGCGAACACTGAAGCTTTCTTT	CASSLRQGANTEAFF
.	TRBV7-3	TRBD2	TRBJ2-1	15	TGTGCCAGCAGCAACGGACTAGCGGGCGACAATGAGCAGTTCTTC	CASSNGLAGDNEQFF
.	TRBV25-1	.	TRBJ1-2	14	TGTGCCAGCAGCCCCAGGGCGCCCCGCTATGGCTACACCTTC	CASSPRAPRYGYTF
.	TRBV4-3	TRBD2	TRBJ2-7	15	TGCGCCAGCAGCCCTATACGGACTAGCATCGACGAGCAGTACTTC	CASSPIRTSIDEQYF
.	TRBV28	.	TRBJ2-3	17	TGTGCCAGCAGTTTTGTAAGGCGCCGGGACGGGGCAGATACGCAGTATTTT	CASSFVRRRDGADTQYF
.	TRBV19	.	TRBJ1-5	15	TGTGCCAGTAGTAACGTCGGGGCGGGCAATCAGCCCCAGCATTTT	CASSNVGAGNQPQHF
.	TRBV7-2	TRBD1	TRBJ1-1	14	TGTGCCAGCAGCTTTAACAGGGGAAGAACTGAAGCTTTCTTT	CASSFNRGRTEAFF
.	TRBV6-1	.	TRBJ2-6	16	TGTGCCAGCAGTGATCTCGGGGGACCTGGGGCCAACGTCCTGACTTTC	CASSDLGGPGANVLTF
once	TRBV10-3	.	TRBJ2-3	14	TGTGCCATCAGTGAACGACAACCTCCAGATACGCAGTATTTT	CAISERQPPDTQYF
.	TRBV12-5	.	TRBJ2-3	13	TGTGCTAGTGGTTTGGTTGGCTCAGATACGCAGTATTTT	CASGLVGSDTQYF
.	TRBV11-2	.	TRBJ2-3	16	TGTGCCAGCAGCTTAATCGGCAGGGGCACGTCAGATACGCAGTATTTT	CASSLIGRGTSDTQYF
.	TRBV5-1	.	TRBJ1-2	13	TGCGCCAGCAGCTTCGAAGCTAACTATGGCTACACCTTC	CASSFEANYGYTF
.	TRBV5-1	.	TRBJ2-1	15	TGCGCCAGCAGCTTAGGTAGGGGGTACTACAATGAGCAGTTCTTC	CASSLGRGYYNEQFF
.	TRBV28	.	TRBJ1-2	15	TGTGCCAGCAGTTCTCTTCAGGGGATCAACTATGGCTACACCTTC	CASSSLQGINYGYTF
.	TRBV15	TRBD1	TRBJ1-4	14	TGTGCCACCAGCAGGGGACAGCCGGATGAAAAACTGTTTTTT	CATSRGQPDEKLFF
once	TRBV5-4	.	TRBJ2-7	13	TGTGCCAGCAGCTTCGGCCGGGGGAACGAGCAGTACTTC	CASSFGRGNEQYF
once	TRBV6-5	.	TRBJ2-7	13	TGTGCCAGCAGTGCCTCGCGGGGGGCAGGGGGGTACTTC	CASSASRGAGGYF
.	TRBV6-1	.	TRBJ2-5	15	TGTGCCAGCAGTGAGGCGGGCCGTCCGGGAAGGACCCAGTACTTC	CASSEAGRPGRTQYF
.	TRBV11-1	.	TRBJ1-1	13	TGTGCCAGCAGCTTCCAAGGTATCACTGAAGCTTTCTTT	CASSFQGITEAFF
.	TRBV7-9	.	TRBJ2-3	14	TGTGCCAGCAGCGCGGACTCAGGGACAGATACGCAGTATTTT	CASSADSGTDTQYF
once	TRBV6-1	.	TRBJ1-4	13	TGTGCCAGTTCCCTGGCAACTAATGAAAAACTGTTTTTT	CASSLATNEKLFF
.	TRBV9	TRBD1	TRBJ2-5	15	TGTGCCAGCAGCACCTGGACAGGGGAGGGGGAGACCCAGTACTTC	CASSTWTGEGETQYF
.	TRBV5-1	.	TRBJ2-3	13	TGCGCCAGCAGCAGGGTGGGAGAGGATACGCAGTATTTT	CASSRVGEDTQYF
.	TRBV7-9	TRBD1	TRBJ1-1	13	TGTGCCAGCAGCCCACAGGGGAGGACTGAAGCTTTCTTT	CASSPQGRTEAFF
.	TRBV2	TRBD1	TRBJ1-5	14	TGTGCCAGCTCTCAACAGGGGCCTCTTCAGCCCCAGCATTTT	CASSQQGPLQPQHF
.	TRBV4-3	TRBD1	TRBJ2-2	17	TGCGCCAGCAGCCAAGAAGGGGACAGGGGGTACACCGGGGAGCTGTTTTTT	CASSQEGDRGYTGELFF
.	TRBV30	.	TRBJ1-5	13	TGTGCCTGGAGCTCCGGGGGGACTCAGCCCCAGCATTTT	CAWSSGGTQPQHF
.	TRBV6-6	.	TRBJ2-1	16	TGTGCCAGCAGTCACCCTCGAGGGGGGTCAAACAATGAGCAGTTCTTC	CASSHPRGGSNNEQFF
.	TRBV6-5	.	TRBJ1-2	14	TGTGCCAGCAGGCCTCCGGAAGCTAACTATGGCTACACCTTC	CASRPPEANYGYTF
.	TRBV6-5	TRBD1	TRBJ2-7	15	TGTGCCAGCAGTTATTATACAGGGGCGGCCCCCGAGCAGTACTTC	CASSYYTGAAPEQYF
.	TRBV7-9	.	TRBJ1-2	16	TGTGCCAGCAGCTTAGGTCTAGGGGACGGGACCTATGGCTACACCTTC	CASSLGLGDGTYGYTF
.	TRBV5-1	TRBD1	TRBJ2-3	16	TGCGCCAGCAGCTCAAGGACAGGAAGAAGCACAGATACGCAGTATTTT	CASSSRTGRSTDTQYF
.	TRBV6-1	TRBD1	TRBJ1-2	14	TGTGCCAGCAGTCGAACAGGGGGCACCTATGGCTACACCTTC	CASSRTGGTYGYTF
once	TRBV5-1	.	TRBJ2-5	13	TGCGCCAGCAGCTACCAGGGAGGAGAGACCCAGTACTTC	CASSYQGGETQYF
.	TRBV5-4	.	TRBJ2-7	15	TGTGCCAGCAGCTTGGCCGAGACAGCGAGGGGGTTGGAGTACTTC	CASSLAETARGLEYF
.	TRBV19	.	TRBJ1-5	14	TGTGCCAGTAATTATTGGGGTGGAGGGCAGCCCCAGCATTTT	CASNYWGGGQPQHF
.	TRBV28	.	TRBJ1-5	15	TGTGCCAGCAGTTTGGCAGGGGCCCCCAATCAGCCCCAGCATTTT	CASSLAGAPNQPQHF
.	TRBV12-5	.	TRBJ2-1	12	TGTGCTAGTATGAGGGTTGCAAATGAGCAGTTCTTC	CASMRVANEQFF
.	TRBV12-5	.	TRBJ1-2	12	TGTGCTAGTGGTTTGGTACAGGACGGCTACACCTTC	CASGLVQDGYTF
.	TRBV6-5	.	TRBJ2-7	12	TGTGCCAGCAGTCGGGATACCTACGAGCAGTACTTC	CASSRDTYEQYF
.	TRBV5-1	TRBD1	TRBJ1-3	14	TGCGCCAGCAGCCTAGGACAGGGGGGAAACACCATATATTTT	CASSLGQGGNTIYF
few	TRBV5-4	.	TRBJ1-2	13	TGTGCCAGCAGCTTGGCGGCTCGGGGAAGCTACACCTTC	CASSLAARGSYTF
.	TRBV9	.	TRBJ2-1	12	TGTGCCAGCAGCGTAGGGGTTGATGAGCAGTTCTTC	CASSVGVDEQFF
.	TRBV18	.	TRBJ2-7	14	TGTGCCAGCTCACCTCAGGTGACCCCCTACGAGCAGTACTTC	CASSPQVTPYEQYF
.	TRBV4-3	.	TRBJ1-2	16	TGCGCCAGCAGCCAAGCCCGCCAAAATCTTAACTATGGCTACACCTTC	CASSQARQNLNYGYTF
.	TRBV14	.	TRBJ2-1	17	TGTGCCAGCAGCCACCCCAGAGGGGGAGGTCGGTACAATGAGCAGTTCTTC	CASSHPRGGGRYNEQFF
few	TRBV7-8	.	TRBJ1-2	14	TGTGCCAGCAGCTTGAGGGTATTCCAGTATGGCTACACCTTC	CASSLRVFQYGYTF
.	TRBV19	.	TRBJ2-1	17	TGTGCCAGTAGTATGCAGAGAGCTCAGAGCTCCTACAATGAGCAGTTCTTC	CASSMQRAQSSYNEQFF
.	TRBV30	.	TRBJ1-1	16	TGTGCCTGGAGTGACCCCGACCTATTCAGGGGCGCTGAAGCTTTCTTT	CAWSDPDLFRGAEAFF
.	TRBV7-2	.	TRBJ2-2	13	TGTGCCAGCAGCTTAGCGCCGTCCCGGGAGCTGTTTTTT	CASSLAPSRELFF
.	TRBV5-1	TRBD2	TRBJ2-3	16	TGCGCCAGCAGCTTGCTTGCGGGAGGGCCTACAGATACGCAGTATTTT	CASSLLAGGPTDTQYF